Presented here are 27 T cell receptor beta chains from one specimen sequenced in a study of T-cell reconstitution after alpha-beta-depleted transplantation in children. Unique molecular identifiers tagged the TCRbeta library. TCRdb recomputed calls from the PCR reads with MiXCR, one row per CDR3 protein. The sample carries about 610,000 distinct CDR3 sequences, more than 9% recorded once. The specimen was PBMCs from the stem cell graft donor, collected from the stem cell graft. These receptors all come from a human donor who donated a stem cell graft to a child with acute myeloid leukemia.

This clonotype was counted at least ten times. V usage is TRBV15 and J usage is TRBJ2-5, with D possibly called TRBD1 or TRBD2 (5 bases each). CDR3 length: 15 amino acids. The ends were cut back, 5 bases at V and 2 bases at J, with 15 bases in the middle. Germline CDR1 LNHNV, CDR2 YYDKDF (reference sequence). The CDR3 protein is CATSGVGAVQETQYF. The CDR3 nucleotides are TGTGCCACCAGCGGCGTCGGGGCCGTGCAAGAGACCCAGTACTTC.

Ten or more counts support this clonotype. The CDR3 DNA is TGTGCCAGCAGCCAAAATCCGGGGAGCTACGAGCAGTACTTC. Protein: CASSQNPGSYEQYF. The chain carries TRBV7-2 and TRBJ2-7; TRBD2 is a possible D gene (5 bases). CDR1 and CDR2 from the germline V gene are SGHTA and FQGNSA. Trimming pared 5 bases from V and 3 bases from J, leaving 14 bases between. The CDR3 contains 14 residues. The full variable domain, in which reference TRBV7-2 and TRBJ2-7 provide the parts outside the CDR3, is GAGVSQSPSNKVTEKGKDVELRCDPISGHTALYWYRQSLGQGLEFLIYFQGNSAPDKSGLPSDRFSAERTGGSVSTLTIQRTQQEDSAVYLCASSQNPGSYEQYFGPGTRLTVT.

CDR3 residues: CASSPSSSGGNNEQFF. The CDR3 bases are TGTGCCAGCAGCCCGTCGTCTAGCGGGGGGAACAATGAGCAGTTCTTC. The rearrangement joins TRBV6-4 to TRBJ2-1, with 11 bases identical to TRBD2. Per germline, CDR1 MRHNA and CDR2 SNTAGT. The CDR3 loop spans 16 amino acids. Losses at the gene ends were 6 bases for V and 5 bases for J; bases not matched to a gene: 9.

This clonotype was seen a handful of times. The rearrangement uses TRBV28 and TRBJ2-1; 8 bases align to TRBD2. Germline loops: CDR1 MDHEN, CDR2 SYDVKM. The V gene end was trimmed by 2 bases and the J gene end by 7 bases; junction bases not matched to a gene: 10. The CDR3 runs 16 residues. The CDR3: CASSLLGAGELNEQFF. In nucleotides, the CDR3 is TGTGCCAGCAGTTTACTTGGAGCGGGAGAATTAAATGAGCAGTTCTTC.

CDR3 protein: CASSLKASGRSFTSTDTQYF. CDR3 in DNA: TGTGCCAGCAGTTTGAAGGCTAGCGGGAGGTCGTTTACTAGCACAGATACGCAGTATTTT. This chain connects TRBV27 to TRBJ2-3; 11 bases line up with TRBD2. The CDR3 is 20 amino acids. The germline gives CDR1 MNHEY, CDR2 SMNVEV (reference sequence). After removal of 3 bases from V and 0 bases from J, the junction contained 14 bases not matched to a gene.

This clonotype was observed at least ten times. The V and J genes are TRBV12-5 and TRBJ2-7; D is unclear. The CDR3 covers 12 residues. From germline, CDR1 is LGHNT and CDR2 FRNRAP. Trimming shortened V by 5 bases and J by 6 bases, and 11 bases separated the two germline ends. The CDR3: CASGLDSGEQYF. The CDR3 nucleotides are TGTGCTAGTGGTCTGGATTCTGGCGAGCAGTACTTC.

The rearrangement uses TRBV28 and TRBJ2-7, with a weak D call TRBD1 (5 bases). V lost 3 bases to trimming and J lost 2 bases, with 8 bases between them. This CDR3 contains 13 residues. Germline V gene lookup returns CDR1 MDHEN and CDR2 SYDVKM. CDR3 sequence reads: CASSFNRPYEQYF. Here the CDR3 DNA reads TGTGCCAGCAGTTTTAACAGGCCCTACGAGCAGTACTTC.

The chain carries TRBV29-1 and TRBJ2-1; TRBD2 agrees at 11 bases. Trimming removed 7 bases from V and 6 bases from J; junction bases left unmatched: 11. Germline CDR1 is SQVTM and CDR2 is ANQGSEA. This CDR3 comprises 15 residues. The CDR3 coding sequence is TGCAGCGGAAAACTAGCGGGAGCTATAATCAATGAGCAGTTCTTC. Residues: CSGKLAGAIINEQFF.

The chain is built from TRBV14 and TRBJ2-1, with 7 bases aligning to TRBD2. V gave up 1 base and J gave up 6 bases; unmatched junction bases: 12. CDR3 length equals 17 residues. CDR1 is SGHDN, CDR2 FVKESK, per germline. The chain's CDR3 is CASSQAALAAGSNEQFF. DNA of the CDR3: TGTGCCAGCAGCCAAGCCGCCCTAGCGGCTGGAAGCAATGAGCAGTTCTTC. Drawing the rest from reference TRBV14 and TRBJ2-1, the complete variable domain is EAGVTQFPSHSVIEKGQTVTLRCDPISGHDNLYWYRRVMGKEIKFLLHFVKESKQDESGMPNNRFLAERTGGTYSTLKVQPAELEDSGVYFCASSQAALAAGSNEQFFGPGTRLTVL.

This clonotype was recorded a few times. The chain links TRBV6-1 to TRBJ2-2, with D unclear. The V gene lost 2 bases and the J gene lost 5 bases, with 12 bases spanning the gap. The CDR3 consists of 15 residues. Looked up from germline, CDR1 is MNHNS and CDR2 is SASEGT. Here the CDR3 reads CASSEQPIGTGELFF. CDR3 nucleotides: TGTGCCAGCAGTGAACAGCCCATAGGAACCGGGGAGCTGTTTTTT.

This clonotype was counted between two and nine times. The rearrangement uses TRBV5-5 and TRBJ2-1, with 10 bases lining up with TRBD2. Trimming removed 0 bases from V and 8 bases from J; junction bases left unmatched: 5. The germline V gene has CDR1 SGHKS and CDR2 YYEKEE (reference sequence). The CDR3 totals 15 residues. The CDR3 loop reads CASSLALAGEDEQFF. The CDR3 DNA follows: TGTGCCAGCAGCTTGGCTCTAGCGGGAGAAGATGAGCAGTTCTTC.

This clonotype was counted a few times. V is TRBV15 and J is TRBJ2-7; TRBD2 is a possible D gene (6 bases). Germline CDR1 and CDR2: LNHNV and YYDKDF (reference sequence). This CDR3 is built from 16 residues. V lost 1 base, J lost 1 base, and 14 bases lay in between. The CDR3 loop reads CATSRGGVGGSYEQYF. CDR3 DNA sequence: TGTGCCACCAGCAGAGGAGGAGTGGGAGGATCCTACGAGCAGTACTTC.

In its sample, this clonotype was seen many times. The chain recombines TRBV20-1 with TRBJ2-3, with D perhaps assigned TRBD1 or TRBD2 (5 bases each). From germline, CDR1 is DFQATT and CDR2 SNEGSKA (reference sequence). V dropped 7 bases and J dropped 1 base, with 12 bases sitting between them. The CDR3 is made up of 13 amino acids. Here the CDR3 reads CSGGISGTDTQYF. The DNA of the CDR3 is TGCAGTGGGGGGATAAGCGGCACAGATACGCAGTATTTT.

There are a few counts of this clonotype. The chain links TRBV30 to TRBJ1-4; D ambiguous. Germline-derived CDR1 and CDR2 are GTSNPN and SVGIG (reference sequence). The CDR3 runs to 15 residues. The ends were cut back, 2 bases at V and 0 bases at J, with 10 bases in the middle. As DNA, the CDR3 is TGTGCCTGGAGTTATGGGTCTGCAACTAATGAAAAACTGTTTTTT. This sequence encodes CAWSYGSATNEKLFF.

The chain joins TRBV20-1 to TRBJ2-7, with D maybe TRBD1 (6 bases). The CDR3 runs 13 residues. V gave up 7 bases and J gave up 0 bases, with 13 bases separating them. Germline V gene lookup returns CDR1 DFQATT and CDR2 SNEGSKA (reference sequence). The CDR3 DNA sequence: TGCAGTGGTACCAGGGGATACTCCTACGAGCAGTACTTC. Protein product: CSGTRGYSYEQYF.

This CDR3 reads CASSQTGWRQYF. Written as DNA, the CDR3 is TGTGCCAGTAGCCAGACAGGTTGGAGGCAGTACTTC. The V call is TRBV19, the J call TRBJ2-4, with D possibly TRBD1 on 6 matching bases. The germline V and J ends were trimmed by 6 bases and 13 bases, with 16 bases remaining between them. Germline assignment: CDR1 LNHDA and CDR2 SQIVND (reference sequence). The CDR3 runs 12 residues.

This clonotype was counted only a few times. The rearrangement links TRBV6-2 or TRBV6-3 to TRBJ2-1, with D perhaps being TRBD1 or TRBD2 (6 bases each). Between the trimmed V and J ends, which lost 0 bases and 8 bases, there was a span of 23 bases. CDR3 length: 18 residues. Germline V gene data show CDR1 as MNHEY and CDR2 as SVGEGT. The CDR3, as DNA: TGTGCCAGCAGTTACTCGGGATCGGGGGCGGTAGTTGGGGATGAGCAGTTCTTC. This codes for CASSYSGSGAVVGDEQFF.

This sequence joins TRBV4-3 and TRBJ1-3, with D tentatively TRBD1 (6 bases). With 5 bases removed from V and 0 bases from J, the gap between germline ends came to 11 bases. CDR3 length: 15 residues. The germline V gene has CDR1 LGHNA and CDR2 YSLEER. The CDR3 coding sequence is TGCGCCAGCAGCGGACAGCCGAGCTCTGGAAACACCATATATTTT. It encodes CASSGQPSSGNTIYF.

The V and J genes are TRBV11-3 and TRBJ2-2; a weak D match, TRBD1 (6 bases). V lost 4 bases and J lost 2, with 14 bases in between. This CDR3 is built from 16 residues. In germline, CDR1 is SGHNT, CDR2 YENEEA. CDR3 sequence (DNA): TGTGCCAGCAGCTCAAGACAGGCCCAAAACACCGGGGAGCTGTTTTTT. Translating gives CASSSRQAQNTGELFF.

In this sample, this clonotype turned up a few times. This chain links TRBV29-1 with TRBJ1-1; 11 positions agree with TRBD1. V lost 4 bases to trimming and J lost 4 bases; unmatched junction nucleotides: 8. Germline assignment: CDR1 SQVTM and CDR2 ANQGSEA. The CDR3 extends over 15 amino acids. CDR3 DNA sequence: TGCAGCGTTGTCTTTAGGACAGGGGGCGGCACTGAAGCTTTCTTT. Its translation: CSVVFRTGGGTEAFF.

This clonotype was observed at least ten times. The J gene is TRBJ2-7, the V gene TRBV6-2 or TRBV6-3, with D perhaps TRBD2 (6 bases). The CDR3 runs 15 residues. Germline V gene data show CDR1 as MNHEY and CDR2 as SVGEGT. Trimming took off 5 bases at V and 0 bases at J, with 14 bases between the two ends. The CDR3 here is CASSRDFQSSYEQYF. In DNA form, the CDR3 reads TGTGCCAGCAGTCGGGACTTCCAGAGCTCCTACGAGCAGTACTTC.

The chain combines TRBV7-2 with TRBJ1-1, with no clear D. CDR1 is SGHTA, CDR2 FQGNSA, per germline. The CDR3 covers 13 residues. Trimming cost V 5 bases and J 0 bases, with 7 bases left between them. In DNA, the CDR3 is TGTGCCAGCAGCCGAGCTATGAACACTGAAGCTTTCTTT. It codes for CASSRAMNTEAFF.

This clonotype has just a few counts. At one of its ends the junction is not consistent with the germline gene, which may arise from a read error. The genes are TRBV12-3 or TRBV12-4 and TRBJ2-5; D gene uncertain. This CDR3 is built from 14 residues. The CDR3 region is CASSRRNNQEAQYF. CDR3 nucleotides: TGTGCCAGCTCACGAAGGAACAACCAAGAGGCCCAGTACTTC.

At least ten counts were recorded for this clonotype. The rearrangement joins TRBV20-1 to TRBJ2-1; tentatively, D is TRBD2 (5 bases). V dropped 4 bases and J dropped 8 bases, with 21 bases sitting between them. The CDR3 totals 15 residues. Germline CDR1 reads DFQATT; CDR2 reads SNEGSKA (reference sequence). The CDR3 is CSATQTKRLLDEQFF. CDR3 DNA: TGCAGTGCTACGCAGACGAAGCGGCTACTCGATGAGCAGTTCTTC.

This clonotype was seen only a few times. The chain recombines TRBV7-6 with TRBJ1-1; D uncertain. This CDR3 has 14 residues. Germline V gene lookup returns CDR1 SGHVS and CDR2 FNYEAQ. Deletions cut 5 bases from V and 6 bases from J, with 16 bases between. This CDR3 is CASSPGPSDAEAFF. The CDR3 DNA follows: TGTGCCAGCAGCCCCGGCCCAAGTGACGCTGAAGCTTTCTTT.

This clonotype has only a few counts. This chain links TRBV12-3 or TRBV12-4 with TRBJ2-7; a weak D match, TRBD2 (5 bases). The CDR3 has 14 residues. Trimming stripped 5 bases from V and 2 bases from J, with 13 bases between. This CDR3 is CASSRERPPYEQYF. The CDR3 nucleotides read TGTGCCAGCAGTAGAGAGCGGCCCCCCTACGAGCAGTACTTC.

The rearrangement links TRBV6-5 to TRBJ2-5; possibly TRBD2 for D (6 bases). The CDR3 runs to 16 residues. The ends were cut back, 2 bases at V and 1 base at J, with 14 bases in the middle. Germline V gives CDR1 MNHEY, CDR2 SVGAGI. DNA for the CDR3: TGTGCCAGCAGTTACGGTGGTGGAGGGGCCCAAGAGACCCAGTACTTC. Translating it yields CASSYGGGGAQETQYF.